The source of this T cell receptor beta chain is a study of CD8 T cells in ankylosing spondylitis. This clonotype has a count of ten or more. Its specificity is unknown. General study results and limits: Disease-associated clones were CD8+ and fairly uncommon in peripheral blood. Roughly eight highly homologous variants made up a TCR beta motif, and this motif appeared characteristic of ankylosing spondylitis blood.

Via MiXCR, TCRdb re-called the 5' RACE reads, giving one row per CDR3 protein. The sample holds a few hundred thousand distinct CDR3 sequences, around a tenth seen once. The CDR3 totals 13 residues. CDR1 DFQATT and CDR2 SNEGSKA come from the germline V gene (reference sequence). Between the trimmed V and J ends, which lost 6 bases and 3 bases, there was a span of 14 bases. Sequences were obtained from blood, either unsorted or a sorted T cell fraction (not recorded which). J is TRBJ1-1 and V is TRBV20-1; tentatively, D is TRBD1 (5 bases). The sequence came from a female donor with ankylosing spondylitis or in good health (not recorded which). CDR3 protein: CSAGRGVHTEAFF. The CDR3 coding sequence is TGCAGTGCCGGCCGGGGGGTTCACACTGAAGCTTTCTTT.